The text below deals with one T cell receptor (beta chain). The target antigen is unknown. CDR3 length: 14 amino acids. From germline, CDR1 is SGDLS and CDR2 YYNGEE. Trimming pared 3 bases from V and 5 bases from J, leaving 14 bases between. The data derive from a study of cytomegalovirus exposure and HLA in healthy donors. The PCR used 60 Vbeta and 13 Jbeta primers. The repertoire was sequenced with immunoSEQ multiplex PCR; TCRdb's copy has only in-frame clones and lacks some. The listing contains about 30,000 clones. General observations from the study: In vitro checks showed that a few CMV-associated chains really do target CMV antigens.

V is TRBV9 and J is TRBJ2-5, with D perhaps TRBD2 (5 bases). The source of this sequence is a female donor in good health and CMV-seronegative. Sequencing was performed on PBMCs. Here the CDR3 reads CASSAPGVGETQYF. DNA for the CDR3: TGTGCCAGCAGCGCCCCCGGGGTTGGGGAGACCCAGTACTTC.